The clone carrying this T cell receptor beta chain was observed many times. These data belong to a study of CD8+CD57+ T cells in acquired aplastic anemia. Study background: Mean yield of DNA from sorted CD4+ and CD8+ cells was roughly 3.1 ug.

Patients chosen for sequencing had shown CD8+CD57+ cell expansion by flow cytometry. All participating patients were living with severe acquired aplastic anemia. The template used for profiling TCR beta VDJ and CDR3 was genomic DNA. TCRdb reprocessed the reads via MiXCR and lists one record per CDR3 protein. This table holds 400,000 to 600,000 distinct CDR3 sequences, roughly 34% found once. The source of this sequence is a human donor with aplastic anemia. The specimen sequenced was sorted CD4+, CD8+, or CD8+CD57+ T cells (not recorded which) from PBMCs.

This CDR3 is CASSRGSYEQYF. The DNA for the CDR3 is TGTGCCAGCAGCCGAGGTAGCTACGAGCAGTACTTC. V is TRBV2 and J is TRBJ2-7; D is undetermined. Trimming cost V 6 bases and J 3 bases, with 9 bases left between them. This CDR3 spans 12 amino acids. CDR1 is SNHLY and CDR2 is FYNNEI in the germline V gene.